This TCR beta chain appears in the sequencing data of a study of vaccination and CD4 T cells after COVID-19. About the research overall: Convalescent individuals numbered four females and six males, two being Hispanic. Collection of post-vaccine samples followed dose two by a median about 72 days, spanning a range of 14 to 241.

This clonotype has only a few counts. Its specificity is unknown. Specified treatment: roughly ten-day PBMC culture with coronavirus spike peptide pools or control peptides (ViraFEST assay). ViraFEST sequenced TCRs after peptide-pool expansion of antigen-specific T cells. A few million PBMCs were grown per well alongside roughly 9.1 IU/ml IL-2 and about 10 ug/ml peptide pools. The Oncomine TCR Beta short-read assay generated sequence data from the DNA of cultured CD4+ T cells. TCRdb re-called the PCR reads with MiXCR, one entry per CDR3 protein. The table records 15,000 to 20,000 distinct CDR3 sequences, 55% of them present only once. The sample comprised CD4+ T cells from blood, cultured in vitro. This TCR came from a human donor who had recovered from COVID-19.

In DNA, the CDR3 is TGTGCCAGCACCCTTAGTACAGGGGGCTTGGGAAACACTGAAGCTTTCTTT. Its protein is CASTLSTGGLGNTEAFF. The rearrangement uses TRBV6-1 and TRBJ1-1; 9 bases are shared with TRBD1. V was pared by 7 bases and J by 2 bases, with 14 bases of the junction left unmatched. Germline values: CDR1 MNHNS, CDR2 SASEGT. The CDR3 contains 17 residues.